The next 15 T cell receptor beta chains were all read from a single sample in a study of neurological immune-mediated disorders. Time point: longitudinal time-point 3. One entry per CDR3 protein, called by TCRdb with MiXCR from the 5' RACE reads. The sample holds approximately 45,000 distinct CDR3 sequences, approximately 15% seen once. Sequenced input: PBMCs. The receptors derive from a man aged 25 to 45 in good health.

In its sample, this clonotype was seen many times. The chain employs TRBV5-1 and TRBJ2-1; the match to TRBD2 covers 12 bases. The CDR3 has 15 amino acids. Per the germline V gene, CDR1 is SGHRS and CDR2 is YFSETQ. V gave up 0 bases and J gave up 8 bases; unmatched junction bases: 3. The CDR3 sequence is CASSLGLAGVYEQFF. The CDR3 DNA is TGCGCCAGCAGCTTGGGACTAGCGGGAGTCTATGAGCAGTTCTTC.

In this sample, this clonotype turned up many times. The gene calls are TRBV20-1 and TRBJ1-1; 11 bases line up with TRBD1. Germline V gene lookup returns CDR1 DFQATT and CDR2 SNEGSKA (reference sequence). The V and J ends lost 6 bases and 4 bases, in that order; junction bases with no gene match: 7. CDR3 length: 14 residues. CDR3 in amino acids: CSASRGTGGTEAFF. The CDR3 nucleotides are TGCAGTGCCAGCCGGGGGACAGGGGGCACTGAAGCTTTCTTT.

In this sample, this clonotype turned up many times. The chain links TRBV5-1 to TRBJ2-3; 9 nucleotides agree with TRBD2. CDR1 is SGHRS and CDR2 is YFSETQ in the germline V gene. V was clipped by 4 bases and J by 0 bases; unmatched bases: 6. The CDR3 totals 16 residues. The CDR3 DNA reads TGCGCCAGCAGCCGAAAAACTAGCGGGAGCACAGATACGCAGTATTTT. Amino acid sequence: CASSRKTSGSTDTQYF.

This clonotype occurred many times. The rearrangement joins TRBV2 to TRBJ1-1; 7 bases agree with TRBD1. Germline CDR1 is SNHLY and CDR2 is FYNNEI. The V and J ends lost 3 bases and 0 bases, in that order; junction bases with no gene match: 4. The CDR3 runs to 15 residues. In DNA form, the CDR3 reads TGTGCCAGCAGTGACCGACAGGGTATGAACACTGAAGCTTTCTTT. The encoded protein is CASSDRQGMNTEAFF.

This clonotype was recorded at least ten times. The V and J genes are TRBV9 and TRBJ2-3, with D possibly being TRBD1 (6 bases). From germline, CDR1 is SGDLS and CDR2 YYNGEE. The CDR3 is 16 amino acids. Trimming cost V 4 bases and J 2 bases, with 17 bases left between them. The CDR3: CASSPGTIEITDTQYF. The CDR3 nucleotides read TGTGCCAGCAGCCCCGGGACAATCGAGATCACAGATACGCAGTATTTT. The whole variable domain, filled in from reference TRBV9 and TRBJ2-3, reads DSGVTQTPKHLITATGQRVTLRCSPRSGDLSVYWYQQSLDQGLQFLIQYYNGEERAKGNILERFSAQQFPDLHSELNLSSLELGDSALYFCASSPGTIEITDTQYFGPGTRLTVL.

This clonotype was observed many times. The CDR3 sequence: CASSLASGTNTGELFF. CDR3 in DNA: TGTGCCAGCAGCTTAGCTAGCGGGACCAACACCGGGGAGCTGTTTTTT. This chain links TRBV11-2 with TRBJ2-2, with 9 nucleotides matching TRBD2. Per the germline V gene, CDR1 is SGHAT and CDR2 is FQNNGV. J was trimmed by 2 bases and V by 1 base; bases with no gene match: 2. The CDR3 spans 16 residues.

Comment on this clonotype: The limits of the CDR3 on the DNA are not certain, so only TCRdb's listed CDR3 is given. The chain carries TRBV5-1 and TRBJ2-7; TRBD2 was called by the table and not checked on the DNA. Germline V lookup: CDR1 SGHRS, CDR2 YFSETQ. The CDR3 is made up of 14 amino acids, end residues included. CDR3 amino acids: CASSRAGPRDETYF.

This clonotype was counted many times. The chain has TRBV2 and TRBJ2-1; TRBD2 is a possible D gene (5 bases). Between the trimmed V and J ends, which lost 7 bases and 2 bases, there was a span of 9 bases. CDR3 length: 13 residues. Germline values: CDR1 SNHLY, CDR2 FYNNEI. This CDR3 reads CASISGTYNEQFF. The CDR3 DNA is TGTGCCAGCATCAGCGGCACCTACAATGAGCAGTTCTTC.

In DNA form, the CDR3 reads TGTGCCAGCAGCGCAGGACAGTCCTCCTACAATGAGCAGTTCTTC. This sequence encodes CASSAGQSSYNEQFF. The rearrangement links TRBV9 to TRBJ2-1; tentative D call: TRBD1 (6 bases). The CDR3 is 15 amino acids. The V gene's germline CDR1 is SGDLS and CDR2 YYNGEE. V shed 3 bases and J shed 0 bases, with 10 bases lying between them. Combining the CDR3 with reference TRBV9 and TRBJ2-1 gives the whole variable domain DSGVTQTPKHLITATGQRVTLRCSPRSGDLSVYWYQQSLDQGLQFLIQYYNGEERAKGNILERFSAQQFPDLHSELNLSSLELGDSALYFCASSAGQSSYNEQFFGPGTRLTVL.

As regards this clonotype: A read error is possible here, since a much larger clone lies one base away. The chain links TRBV3-1 to TRBJ2-7; 9 nucleotides line up with TRBD2. CDR1 and CDR2 (germline): LGHDT, YNNKEL (reference sequence). CDR3 length: 14 residues. Here the CDR3 DNA reads TGTGCCAACAGCCAAGTTAGCGGGAGTGTCGAGCAGTACTTC. Amino acid sequence: CANSQVSGSVEQYF.

As for this clonotype: Mismatch with germline at one junction end may stem from a read error. The V call is TRBV5-1, the J call TRBJ1-5; possibly TRBD1 for D (5 bases). Germline loops: CDR1 SGHRS, CDR2 YFSETQ. This CDR3 region has 13 residues. The CDR3 reads CASSRDGNQPQNF. In DNA, the CDR3 is TGCGCCAGCAGCAGGGACGGCAATCAGCCCCAGAATTTT. Using reference TRBV5-1 and TRBJ1-5 for the parts outside the CDR3, the full variable domain is KAGVTQTPRYLIKTRGQQVTLSCSPISGHRSVSWYQQTPGQGLQFLFEYFSETQRNKGNFPGRFSGRQFSNSRSEMNVSTLELGDSALYLCASSRDGNQPQNFGDGTRLSIL.

This clonotype was counted between two and nine times. The CDR3 here is CASSLVPAAEAFF. In nucleotides, the CDR3 is TGCGCCAGCAGCTTGGTCCCGGCCGCTGAAGCTTTCTTT. The genes are TRBV5-1 and TRBJ1-1; no clear D. The length of the CDR3 is 13 residues. Trimming shortened V by 0 bases and J by 6 bases, and 9 bases separated the two germline ends. Germline lookup yields CDR1 SGHRS and CDR2 YFSETQ.

This clonotype occurred many times. The rearrangement links TRBV28 to TRBJ1-6; tentatively, D is TRBD1 (5 bases). The germline V gene has CDR1 MDHEN and CDR2 SYDVKM. This CDR3 has 12 amino acids. V was clipped by 5 bases and J by 13 bases, with 12 bases between them. CDR3 nucleotides: TGTGCCAGCAGTCCAATGAGGGGCCCCCTCCACTTT. Its translation is CASSPMRGPLHF.

This clonotype was recorded at least ten times. The chain employs TRBV7-7 and TRBJ2-1, with D perhaps matching TRBD1 (6 bases). The germline V gene encodes CDR1 SSHAT and CDR2 FNYEAQ (reference sequence). The V gene lost 3 bases and the J gene lost 10 bases, with 13 bases spanning the gap. CDR3 length: 13 residues. Here the CDR3 DNA reads TGTGCCAGCAGCTTCTACAGGGCTGGGGAGCAGTTCTTC. It specifies CASSFYRAGEQFF.

The table lists this clonotype with many counts. The chain carries TRBV6-6 and TRBJ1-4; TRBD1 might be the D (5 bases). The CDR3 has 21 residues. The V gene's germline CDR1 is MNHNY and CDR2 SVGAGI (reference sequence). Trimming removed 6 bases from V and 3 bases from J, with 32 bases in between. The CDR3 sequence is CASRPRDPGSQGATANEKLFF. The CDR3 DNA reads TGTGCCAGCAGACCCCGGGACCCAGGGAGTCAAGGGGCTACTGCTAATGAAAAACTGTTTTTT.